These 9 T cell receptor beta chains were all obtained from the same sample, sequenced in a study of PD-1 blockade in classical Hodgkin lymphoma. All trial patients relapsed after autologous stem cell transplantation. Produced via immunoSEQ multiplex PCR; TCRdb's table is partial and in-frame only. Of roughly 15,000 clones listed, 55% to 80% are singletons. Sequenced here: peripheral blood mononuclear cells (PBMCs), sampled at baseline. The receptor source for this set is a human donor with classical Hodgkin lymphoma.

In its sample, this clone ranks as medium-sized (0.01 to 0.1%). The V and J genes are TRBV19 and TRBJ2-1; 8 nucleotides match TRBD2. CDR3 length equals 15 residues. The J segment lost 5 bases and the V segment lost 5 bases, leaving 8 bases of the junction unmatched. CDR1 and CDR2 from the germline V gene are LNHDA and SQIVND (reference sequence). This CDR3 is CASSFGTSMNNEQFF. CDR3 bases: TGTGCCAGTAGTTTCGGGACTAGTATGAACAATGAGCAGTTCTTC.

This sequence joins TRBV18 and TRBJ1-2, with 7 positions matching TRBD1. Germline V gene sequence: CDR1 KGHSH, CDR2 LQKENI. Trimming removed 3 bases from V and 5 bases from J; junction bases left unmatched: 18. The length of the CDR3 is 18 residues. The CDR3 nucleotides read TGTGCCAGCTCACCGGGACCTAGGCCCGTCGGGACAGCTTATGGCTACACCTTC. It translates to CASSPGPRPVGTAYGYTF.

The V and J genes are TRBV27 and TRBJ2-3; 8 nucleotides align to TRBD2. Germline CDR1 is MNHEY and CDR2 is SMNVEV (reference sequence). The CDR3 has 15 amino acids. With 3 bases clipped from V and 7 bases from J, the junction kept 9 bases outside the gene matches. The CDR3 here is CASSLRAGEGNTQYF. As DNA, the CDR3 is TGTGCCAGCAGTTTGAGAGCGGGAGAGGGGAATACGCAGTATTTT.

This clone rates as medium-sized. The chain combines TRBV7-3 with TRBJ2-7; TRBD2 might be the D (6 bases). Deletions cut 5 bases from V and 3 bases from J, with 17 bases between. Germline loops: CDR1 SGHTA, CDR2 FQGTGA. The CDR3 has 15 amino acids. In nucleotides, the CDR3 is TGTGCCAGCAGCCCCGGGGCTAGCGAGTTCTACGAGCAGTACTTC. Translated: CASSPGASEFYEQYF.

The rearrangement joins TRBV7-9 to TRBJ2-7, with 10 positions matching TRBD1. CDR1 is SEHNR, CDR2 FQNEAQ, per germline (reference sequence). CDR3 length equals 15 residues. Germline trimming cut 4 bases from V and 6 bases from J; bases unmatched to any gene: 9. The CDR3 reads CASSYRDRGFGEQYF. CDR3 in DNA: TGTGCCAGCAGCTACCGGGACAGGGGCTTTGGCGAGCAGTACTTC.

The chain links TRBV7-2 to TRBJ1-5; D possibly corresponds to TRBD1 (6 bases). The V end was cut by 3 bases, the J end by 3 bases, with 12 bases between. The germline V gene encodes CDR1 SGHTA and CDR2 FQGNSA. This CDR3 is built from 15 residues. As DNA, the CDR3 is TGTGCCAGCAGCTTGTTCAGGGGAGACAATCAGCCCCAGCATTTT. This encodes CASSLFRGDNQPQHF. The entire variable domain, with the rest obtained from reference TRBV7-2 and TRBJ1-5, is as follows: GAGVSQSPSNKVTEKGKDVELRCDPISGHTALYWYRQSLGQGLEFLIYFQGNSAPDKSGLPSDRFSAERTGGSVSTLTIQRTQQEDSAVYLCASSLFRGDNQPQHFGDGTRLSIL.

The chain combines TRBV11-2 with TRBJ2-5, with D tentatively TRBD1 (6 bases). The germline V gene encodes CDR1 SGHAT and CDR2 FQNNGV. This CDR3 has 14 amino acids. The V and J ends lost 5 bases and 0 bases respectively, with 10 bases between them. The CDR3 reads CASSRDTYQETQYF. As DNA, the CDR3 is TGTGCCAGCAGCCGGGACACGTACCAAGAGACCCAGTACTTC. The whole variable domain, remainder taken from reference TRBV11-2 and TRBJ2-5, is EAGVAQSPRYKIIEKRQSVAFWCNPISGHATLYWYQQILGQGPKLLIQFQNNGVVDDSQLPKDRFSAERLKGVDSTLKIQPAKLEDSAVYLCASSRDTYQETQYFGPGTRLLVL.

This chain connects TRBV6-4 to TRBJ1-5; no definite D call. V lost 2 bases and J 0 bases, leaving 20 bases between the germline ends. The CDR3 consists of 19 residues. The V gene's germline CDR1 is MRHNA and CDR2 SNTAGT. This CDR3 is CASSDLTMIPIYSNQPQHF. The CDR3, as DNA: TGTGCCAGCAGTGACCTCACCATGATCCCCATATATAGCAATCAGCCCCAGCATTTT.

The chain uses TRBV2 and TRBJ2-2; TRBD1 might be the D (6 bases). Trimming shortened V by 3 bases and J by 2 bases, and 16 bases separated the two germline ends. Germline V gene data show CDR1 as SNHLY and CDR2 as FYNNEI. The CDR3 runs to 17 residues. CDR3 amino acids: CASSEEPGTPNTGELFF. The CDR3 DNA follows: TGTGCCAGCAGTGAGGAACCCGGGACACCTAACACCGGGGAGCTGTTTTTT. Using reference TRBV2 and TRBJ2-2 for the parts outside the CDR3, the full variable domain is EPEVTQTPSHQVTQMGQEVILRCVPISNHLYFYWYRQILGQKVEFLVSFYNNEISEKSEIFDDQFSVERPDGSNFTLKIRSTKLEDSAMYFCASSEEPGTPNTGELFFGEGSRLTVL.